This T cell receptor beta chain comes out of a study of CD8+ T cells in alopecia areata. With regard to this clone: Its antigen is unknown.

Regarding the study as a whole: The link between baseline CD8+ expansion and response remains uncertain with one nonresponder.

The CDR3 loop spans 15 amino acids. CDR1 is GTSNPN and CDR2 is SVGIG in the germline V gene (reference sequence). J was trimmed by 5 bases and V by 2 bases; bases with no gene match: 7. Regarding treatment: oral pan-JAK inhibitor, 5-10 mg twice daily. RNA was isolated and reverse transcribed to cDNA, the sequencing template. Profiling relied on immunoSEQ multiplex PCR, and the TCRdb table lists in-frame clones only, not all of them. This sample carries more than 200,000 clones, 64% of them seen once, and the ten largest clones take 4% to 4.5%. The origin of this receptor is a human donor with alopecia areata. The specimen was CD4+ T cells sorted from blood, collected at week 4, from a patient treated with tofacitinib. This chain connects TRBV30 to TRBJ2-5; 11 bases are shared with TRBD1. The CDR3 loop is CAWSIGTGGRETQYF. The DNA for the CDR3 is TGTGCCTGGAGTATCGGGACAGGGGGAAGGGAGACCCAGTACTTC. The entire variable domain, with the rest obtained from reference TRBV30 and TRBJ2-5, is as follows: SQTIHQWPATLVQPVGSPLSLECTVEGTSNPNLYWYRQAAGRGLQLLFYSVGIGQISSEVPQNLSASRPQDRQFILSSKKLLLSDSGFYLCAWSIGTGGRETQYFGPGTRLLVL.